The following is a T cell receptor beta chain sequence with its context. Source study methods: Amplification of reference gene primers provided the estimated nucleated cell counts. Repertoires were generated with immunoSEQ multiplex PCR, while TCRdb's copy carries only in-frame clones and drops some. V and J calls and clone size are given by that table; D and trimming were obtained from the DNA. The sample consists of over 60,000 clones, roughly 77% of them appearing once. The CDR3 totals 14 residues. Germline-derived CDR1 and CDR2 are SGHRS and YFSETQ. The trim removed 1 base at V and 5 bases at J, leaving 5 bases unmatched. This sample was taken from a study of blood T cell repertoires in COVID-19.

This TCR was sampled from a human donor in a cohort sampled during active COVID-19. The chain has TRBV5-1 and TRBJ2-7, with 8 bases that match TRBD1. The material sequenced was peripheral blood. The CDR3 region has the DNA TGCGCCAGCAGCTTGACAGGGGGTAAAAACGAGCAGTACTTC. Amino acid sequence: CASSLTGGKNEQYF.